This TCR beta chain comes out of a study of OX40 agonist ivuxolimab in advanced cancers. Regarding the complete study: Ivuxolimab was a fully human IgG2 agonistic monoclonal antibody targeting the costimulatory receptor OX40 (CD134). Intravenous ivuxolimab was administered to patients every 2 weeks at six dose levels: 0.01, 0.1, 0.3, 1.5, 3 and 10 mg/kg. Among the approximately 54 dose-escalation patients, approximately 20 had hepatocellular carcinoma, 15 or so melanoma, 9 renal cell carcinoma and 9 head and neck cancer. In the dose-escalation cohort, approximately 82% of patients were male, and the mean age was roughly 60 years, with a range of 23 to 79. Prior anti-PD-1, anti-PD-L1 or anti-CTLA-4 therapy was permitted, and checkpoint inhibitors had been received by more than 35% of dose-escalation patients. Three dose-escalation patients achieved partial responses, one with hepatocellular carcinoma and two with cutaneous melanoma. The purpose of peripheral TCRbeta sequencing was to test whether ivuxolimab changed TCR sequence diversity and led to clonal T-cell expansion. The paper reports the monotherapy dose-escalation portion (N of about 47 patients) of the phase I ivuxolimab trial.

A remark on this clone: Its antigen is not yet known. One base away there is no much larger clone; base qualities are not given.

The trial excluded patients who had a history of autoimmune disease or were on systemic immunosuppression. In every dose cohort, peripheral blood was drawn for TCR sequencing at baseline, cycle 4 day 1, and cycle 7 day 1. Samples were obtained from an open-label, multicenter, first-in-human phase I dose-escalation trial of ivuxolimab. Adults with locally advanced or metastatic melanoma, renal cell, hepatocellular, or head and neck squamous cell carcinoma were enrolled in the trial. CD4+ and CD8+ T cells were sorted separately from peripheral blood before TCR sequencing. The CDR3 numbers 15 residues from cysteine through phenylalanine. Of the read, only the CDR3 DNA is kept; its 45 bases are in frame from base 1. From V the trimming removes 1 base and from J it removes 6 bases, while the gene matches leave 3 bases of the junction unaccounted for. CDR1 SGHRS and CDR2 YFSETQ are derived from the germline V gene.

Genomic DNA was extracted from sorted cells for sequencing of the TCRbeta CDR3 region. TCRbeta CDR3 regions were sequenced using the immunoSEQ Assay. TCRdb obtained this table from immuneACCESS and retained in-frame rearrangements with V and J assigned. These tables miss some clones; where compared with another copy, unresolved V genes account for less than half of the shortfall, and the remainder is unexplained. The sample includes about 90,000 clones, with roughly 87% observed a single time. The ten biggest clones cover approximately 1.5% of the sample. The paper as a whole reports these results and caveats: Low levels of normalized T-cell clonal expansion were also seen in some nonresponding patients. In the 0.1-3.0 mg/kg groups, partial responders had among the lowest normalized peripheral clonal expansion, particularly in CD8+ T cells. Clonal expansion of both CD4+ and CD8+ blood T cells was observed from baseline to week 6 at doses 0.1 to 3.0 mg/kg. On average, CD8+ T cells showed more expanded clones than CD4+ T cells after ivuxolimab. Which antigens the clonally expanded peripheral T cells were specific for was not determined.

Here the sequenced sample was CD4+ or CD8+ T cells sorted from blood, taken in a trial of the OX40 agonist ivuxolimab. This TCR was recovered from an adult with an advanced solid tumor such as melanoma, head and neck, liver or kidney cancer. This chain joins TRBV5-1 to TRBJ2-3; 12 bases in between match TRBD2. The CDR3 region: CASSLTSGGLDTQYF. Read as DNA, the sequence is TGCGCCAGCAGCTTGACTAGCGGGGGGTTGGATACGCAGTATTTT. Extended through the reference TRBV5-1 and TRBJ2-3 proteins, this CDR3 yields the full variable domain: KAGVTQTPRYLIKTRGQQVTLSCSPISGHRSVSWYQQTPGQGLQFLFEYFSETQRNKGNFPGRFSGRQFSNSRSEMNVSTLELGDSALYLCASSLTSGGLDTQYFGPGTRLTVL.